This T cell receptor beta chain was recovered during a study of blood T cell repertoires in COVID-19. Overall study context: The cDNA or gDNA used as material had been derived from T cells, B-cell-depleted T cells, or PBMCs.

This CDR3 is 14 amino acids long. V dropped 7 bases and J dropped 0 bases, with 10 bases sitting between them. Looked up from germline, CDR1 is MNHEY and CDR2 is SVGAGI. As handled by the study authors: Reference gene primers were amplified, and this amplification served to estimate nucleated cell counts. Profiled with immunoSEQ multiplex PCR; TCRdb holds only in-frame clones, not every one. From that table come the V and J calls and clone size; the DNA was used to work out D and trimming. The repertoire has approximately 150,000 clones, about 90% of them found once; the top ten carry about 4%. The sample consisted of peripheral blood. The chain links TRBV6-5 to TRBJ1-3; weak D call: TRBD1 (5 bases). This TCR was sampled from a woman aged 55-70 years with active or convalescent COVID-19. CDR3 DNA sequence: TGTGCCAGCACTTCAGGGCGCTCTGGAAACACCATATATTTT. Its translation is CASTSGRSGNTIYF.